The 14 T cell receptor beta chains below all came from one sample that was sequenced in a study of blood T cell repertoires in COVID-19. Here immunoSEQ multiplex PCR was the method, and the copy in TCRdb shows in-frame clones only, minus some. The table lists some 270,000 clones, less than 90% of them singletons, with more than 1.5% in the top ten. The specimen was peripheral blood. These receptors all come from a middle-aged woman who had recovered from COVID-19.

The chain joins TRBV2 to TRBJ2-1; 9 bases map to TRBD1. Trimming cost V 7 bases and J 4 bases; bases outside gene matches: 5. There are 14 residues in the CDR3. Germline V gene data show CDR1 as SNHLY and CDR2 as FYNNEI. CDR3 protein: CASKGTGMYNEQFF. CDR3 DNA: TGTGCCAGCAAGGGGACAGGGATGTACAATGAGCAGTTCTTC.

V and J are TRBV4-2 and TRBJ2-1; D not resolved. The ends were cut back, 0 bases at V and 0 bases at J, with 9 bases in the middle. This CDR3 spans 16 amino acids. Germline CDR1 LGHNA, CDR2 YNFKEQ. The chain's CDR3 is CASSQDRSSSYNEQFF. The DNA for the CDR3 is TGTGCCAGCAGCCAAGACCGGTCAAGCTCCTACAATGAGCAGTTCTTC.

This chain connects TRBV5-8 to TRBJ1-1, with D tentatively TRBD1 (5 bases). CDR3 length: 17 amino acids. CDR1 is SGHTS, CDR2 YDEGEE, per germline. The V end lost 1 base, the J end lost 5 bases, and 21 bases lay between the germline ends. CDR3: CASSLYGPDRKGTEAFF. CDR3 in DNA: TGTGCCAGCAGCTTGTATGGTCCAGATCGGAAGGGGACTGAAGCTTTCTTT.

J is TRBJ1-5 and V is TRBV19, with a tentative D call TRBD1 (6 bases). CDR1 and CDR2 from the germline V gene are LNHDA and SQIVND (reference sequence). V gave up 3 bases and J gave up 1 base, with 10 bases separating them. The CDR3 is made up of 15 amino acids. Here the CDR3 DNA reads TGTGCCAGTAGTATCCGGGACACCAGCAATCAGCCCCAGCATTTT. Translated, it gives CASSIRDTSNQPQHF.

The chain recombines TRBV19 with TRBJ1-1; 8 positions match TRBD1. CDR1 and CDR2 from the germline V gene are LNHDA and SQIVND (reference sequence). Trimming cost V 6 bases and J 4 bases; bases outside gene matches: 7. This CDR3 contains 14 residues. The chain's CDR3 is CASRSLTGGTEAFF. As DNA, the CDR3 is TGTGCCAGTAGATCCCTCACAGGGGGCACTGAAGCTTTCTTT.

The chain carries TRBV2 and TRBJ2-1; D possibly corresponds to TRBD2 (6 bases). CDR1 and CDR2 (germline): SNHLY, FYNNEI. The V end lost 3 bases, the J end lost 5 bases, and 11 bases lay between the germline ends. This CDR3 comprises 14 residues. CDR3 coding DNA: TGTGCCAGCAGTGAGGACCGCGGGGACAATGAGCAGTTCTTC. Translating gives CASSEDRGDNEQFF. Based on the CDR3 plus reference TRBV2 and TRBJ2-1, the full variable domain is EPEVTQTPSHQVTQMGQEVILRCVPISNHLYFYWYRQILGQKVEFLVSFYNNEISEKSEIFDDQFSVERPDGSNFTLKIRSTKLEDSAMYFCASSEDRGDNEQFFGPGTRLTVL.

This clone appeared once. This rearrangement joins TRBV19 to TRBJ1-1; possible D gene TRBD1, 5 bases. V lost 5 bases to trimming and J lost 2 bases, with 12 bases between them. CDR1 is LNHDA and CDR2 is SQIVND in the germline V gene (reference sequence). The CDR3 loop spans 14 amino acids. CDR3 DNA: TGTGCCAGTAGTCCTTACACAGGAAACACTGAAGCTTTCTTT. It yields the protein CASSPYTGNTEAFF.

J is TRBJ1-2 and V is TRBV7-9; TRBD1 might be the D (6 bases). CDR1 SEHNR and CDR2 FQNEAQ come from the germline V gene (reference sequence). The CDR3 runs 15 residues. The germline V and J ends were trimmed by 5 bases and 3 bases, with 16 bases remaining between them. The CDR3 loop reads CASSTHGTPYYGYTF. The DNA of the CDR3 is TGTGCCAGCAGCACCCACGGGACACCTTACTATGGCTACACCTTC.

This sequence joins TRBV30 and TRBJ1-1, with TRBD1 matching over 9 bases. In germline, CDR1 is GTSNPN, CDR2 SVGIG (reference sequence). The V and J ends lost 8 bases and 10 bases, in that order; junction bases with no gene match: 11. This CDR3 has 12 residues. Written as DNA, the CDR3 is TGTGCCGGAGACAGGGGGGCCCCCCCAGCTTTCTTT. Protein: CAGDRGAPPAFF.

V gene TRBV19 combines with J gene TRBJ1-5; a possible D gene is TRBD1 (6 bases). CDR1 is LNHDA and CDR2 is SQIVND in the germline V gene (reference sequence). V lost 5 bases, J lost 2 bases, and 13 bases lay in between. This CDR3 is built from 15 residues. The CDR3 nucleotides read TGTGCCAGTAGTGACCAGGGGCCGGGCAATCAGCCCCAGCATTTT. This gives the protein CASSDQGPGNQPQHF.

This chain connects TRBV20-1 to TRBJ2-7, with D possibly being TRBD2 (6 bases). The V gene's germline CDR1 is DFQATT and CDR2 SNEGSKA (reference sequence). The CDR3 consists of 14 residues. Trimming removed 3 bases at V and 0 bases at J, with 12 bases between. The CDR3 sequence is CSASSPRDSYEQYF. The DNA of the CDR3 is TGCAGTGCTAGTTCCCCGCGGGACTCCTACGAGCAGTACTTC.

The genes are TRBV7-9 and TRBJ1-2; 10 nucleotides agree with TRBD1. This CDR3 has 14 residues. The V and J ends lost 5 bases and 6 bases, in that order; junction bases with no gene match: 6. Germline V gives CDR1 SEHNR, CDR2 FQNEAQ (reference sequence). The CDR3 region is CASSPRDRGNGYTF. CDR3 nucleotide sequence: TGTGCCAGCAGCCCCCGGGACAGGGGAAATGGCTACACCTTC.

V usage is TRBV29-1 and J usage is TRBJ1-1, with 7 bases fitting TRBD1. The J segment lost 0 bases and the V segment lost 6 bases, leaving 7 bases of the junction unmatched. Germline lookup yields CDR1 SQVTM and CDR2 ANQGSEA. The CDR3 is 14 amino acids. CDR3 in amino acids: CSVRPDRVNTEAFF. The CDR3 DNA follows: TGCAGCGTGAGACCTGACAGGGTGAACACTGAAGCTTTCTTT.

V gene TRBV28 combines with J gene TRBJ1-5; D unresolved. Germline V gene lookup returns CDR1 MDHEN and CDR2 SYDVKM. This CDR3 is built from 15 residues. V shed 9 bases and J shed 4 bases, with 19 bases lying between them. CDR3 nucleotide sequence: TGTGCCAGTCTACCGGGGATCATCCCTAATCAGCCCCAGCATTTT. It specifies CASLPGIIPNQPQHF.